This entry features one T cell receptor (beta chain) sequence. CDR3 size: 14 residues. In germline, CDR1 is GTSNPN, CDR2 SVGIG (reference sequence). V was clipped by 0 bases and J by 1 base, with 9 bases between them. This specimen comes from a study of blood T cell repertoires in COVID-19. Study-wide background: In each case, the material was cDNA or gDNA derived from T cells, B-cell-depleted T cells, or PBMCs.

The table came from immunoSEQ multiplex PCR; TCRdb's copy has only in-frame clones and leaves some out. Of approximately 300,000 clones detected, around 84% appear once; the ten largest clones hold 1.9%. Participants came from fewer than 25 US areas, aged about 18 to 90 years. Participant-given clinical history determined each cohort assignment. Input material: PBMCs or T cells enriched from blood (not recorded which). The TCR comes from a woman aged 25 to 39 who had been exposed to COVID-19. The chain joins TRBV30 to TRBJ1-2; unclear D gene. CDR3 sequence (DNA): TGTGCCTGGAGTGTGGCGGGGAATAACTATGGCTACACCTTC. This codes for CAWSVAGNNYGYTF.